Below, 23 T cell receptor beta chains from the same sample are listed, as sequenced in a study of blood T cell repertoires in COVID-19. TCRdb's table, derived via immunoSEQ multiplex PCR, lists solely in-frame clones and lacks some. Of around 46,000 clones listed, roughly 88% were seen once; the top ten hold more than 13%. Sequenced: peripheral blood. Every receptor here comes from a human donor in a cohort sampled during active COVID-19.

This clone came up once. The rearrangement joins TRBV5-1 to TRBJ1-1; D unresolved. Trimming left V 0 bases short and J 10 bases short, with 10 bases between. Germline V lookup: CDR1 SGHRS, CDR2 YFSETQ. There are 12 residues in the CDR3. CDR3 sequence: CASSLDLTGAFF. The DNA of the CDR3 is TGCGCCAGCAGCTTGGATTTAACCGGAGCTTTCTTT. The variable domain in full, with the rest retrieved from reference TRBV5-1 and TRBJ1-1, is KAGVTQTPRYLIKTRGQQVTLSCSPISGHRSVSWYQQTPGQGLQFLFEYFSETQRNKGNFPGRFSGRQFSNSRSEMNVSTLELGDSALYLCASSLDLTGAFFGQGTRLTVV.

The genes are TRBV7-3 and TRBJ2-7, with D possibly TRBD1 on 5 matching bases. The CDR3 contains 17 residues. The V end lost 5 bases, the J end lost 4 bases, and 24 bases lay between the germline ends. Germline CDR1 and CDR2: SGHTA and FQGTGA. CDR3 loop: CASSTKGVGEGLYEQYF. Here the CDR3 DNA reads TGTGCCAGCAGCACCAAAGGTGTAGGGGAAGGTTTGTACGAGCAGTACTTC.

This chain links TRBV29-1 with TRBJ2-6; unclear D gene. Trimming took 2 bases from V and 2 from J, leaving 4 bases between them. Looked up from germline, CDR1 is SQVTM and CDR2 is ANQGSEA. CDR3 size: 13 residues. The DNA of the CDR3 is TGCAGCGTTGAATATCCTGGGGCCAACGTCCTGACTTTC. Amino acid sequence: CSVEYPGANVLTF.

The chain uses TRBV3-1 (or the pseudogene TRBV3-2) and TRBJ1-5; no clear D. This CDR3 contains 16 residues. Per germline, CDR1 LGHDT and CDR2 YNNKEL (reference sequence). The V end lost 3 bases, the J end lost 1 base, and 13 bases lay between the germline ends. In nucleotides, the CDR3 is TGTGCCAGCAGCCAGACCCCGGGGAGCAGCAATCAGCCCCAGCATTTT. Translated, it gives CASSQTPGSSNQPQHF.

The chain joins TRBV4-2 to TRBJ2-2; D may be TRBD2 (7 bases). The CDR3 is made up of 16 amino acids. Per the germline V gene, CDR1 is LGHNA and CDR2 is YNFKEQ. V dropped 8 bases and J dropped 4 bases, with 20 bases sitting between them. The CDR3 reads CASRGAGTTSTGELFF. CDR3 nucleotide sequence: TGTGCCAGCCGGGGGGCCGGGACTACCTCCACCGGGGAGCTGTTTTTT.

The V and J genes are TRBV29-1 and TRBJ2-2, with D tentatively TRBD2 (5 bases). The length of the CDR3 is 12 residues. The germline gives CDR1 SQVTM, CDR2 ANQGSEA. V gave up 7 bases and J gave up 7 bases, with 13 bases separating them. In nucleotides, the CDR3 is TGCAGCGCCCGACGGGATAGCGGGGAGCTGTTTTTT. This sequence encodes CSARRDSGELFF.

V gene TRBV19 combines with J gene TRBJ2-1, with D possibly being TRBD2 (5 bases). CDR1 is LNHDA and CDR2 is SQIVND in the germline V gene (reference sequence). CDR3 length: 14 amino acids. The V gene lost 2 bases and the J gene lost 8 bases, with 13 bases spanning the gap. The CDR3: CASSIRSGYDEQFF. DNA for the CDR3: TGTGCCAGTAGTATACGGTCGGGGTACGATGAGCAGTTCTTC.

The chain is built from TRBV7-9 and TRBJ2-6; 7 nucleotides agree with TRBD1. V gave up 1 base and J gave up 2 bases; unmatched junction bases: 11. The CDR3 covers 19 residues. CDR1 is SEHNR, CDR2 FQNEAQ, per germline (reference sequence). CDR3 bases: TGTGCCAGCAGCTTAGATCCCCGGGACAGCGTTACTGGGGCCAACGTCCTGACTTTC. Translation gives CASSLDPRDSVTGANVLTF.

The chain couples TRBV7-8 to TRBJ1-1, with D unresolved. The CDR3 extends over 15 amino acids. Germline V CDR1 and CDR2: SGHVS, FQNEAQ. The germline V and J ends were trimmed by 1 base and 6 bases, with 15 bases remaining between them. CDR3 sequence: CASSLVGTGGSEAFF. In nucleotides, the CDR3 is TGTGCCAGCAGCTTAGTTGGCACTGGAGGATCTGAAGCTTTCTTT.

The rearrangement joins TRBV3-1 (or the pseudogene TRBV3-2) to TRBJ2-3; D remains unclear. The CDR3 is 15 amino acids. V lost 6 bases and J 3 bases, leaving 16 bases between the germline ends. From germline, CDR1 is LGHDT and CDR2 YNNKEL (reference sequence). The CDR3 protein is CASSPTTAGTDTQYF. In DNA form, the CDR3 reads TGTGCCAGCAGTCCAACCACGGCAGGAACAGATACGCAGTATTTT.

This clone has only one observation. The J gene is TRBJ1-1, the V gene TRBV20-1, with D unresolved. Germline CDR1 is DFQATT and CDR2 is SNEGSKA (reference sequence). V was clipped by 3 bases and J by 7 bases, with 9 bases between them. CDR3 length: 11 residues. CDR3 in DNA: TGCAGTGCTAGGGTAGCGGGTGAAGCTTTCTTT. Its protein product is CSARVAGEAFF.

The V gene is TRBV30, the J gene TRBJ2-1; 8 bases align to TRBD1. The V gene end was trimmed by 4 bases and the J gene end by 6 bases; junction bases not matched to a gene: 8. Per germline, CDR1 GTSNPN and CDR2 SVGIG (reference sequence). This CDR3 spans 14 amino acids. CDR3 in DNA: TGTGCCTGGACCCGGACAGGGCCGGCCAATGAGCAGTTCTTC. Protein: CAWTRTGPANEQFF. Based on the CDR3 plus reference TRBV30 and TRBJ2-1, the full variable domain is SQTIHQWPATLVQPVGSPLSLECTVEGTSNPNLYWYRQAAGRGLQLLFYSVGIGQISSEVPQNLSASRPQDRQFILSSKKLLLSDSGFYLCAWTRTGPANEQFFGPGTRLTVL.

This chain connects TRBV19 to TRBJ2-3; 7 bases are shared with TRBD1. Per the germline V gene, CDR1 is LNHDA and CDR2 is SQIVND (reference sequence). The V gene end was trimmed by 3 bases and the J gene end by 0 bases; junction bases not matched to a gene: 9. The CDR3 is 17 residues long. In nucleotides, the CDR3 is TGTGCCAGTAGTATTACTCTGGGGACAGCTAGCACAGATACGCAGTATTTT. This translates into CASSITLGTASTDTQYF. Full variable domain (rest looked up from reference TRBV19 and TRBJ2-3): DGGITQSPKYLFRKEGQNVTLSCEQNLNHDAMYWYRQDPGQGLRLIYYSQIVNDFQKGDIAEGYSVSREKKESFPLTVTSAQKNPTAFYLCASSITLGTASTDTQYFGPGTRLTVL.

The genes are TRBV7-8 and TRBJ2-7; the match to TRBD1 covers 11 bases. This CDR3 comprises 17 residues. Looked up from germline, CDR1 is SGHVS and CDR2 is FQNEAQ. Trimming at V came to 2 bases and at J to 5 bases, leaving 11 bases not matched to a gene. The CDR3 region has the DNA TGTGCCAGCAGCTTATTAGGACAGGGGGCAATTTTTCACGAGCAGTACTTC. It translates to CASSLLGQGAIFHEQYF.

The V gene is TRBV9, the J gene TRBJ2-1; 11 nucleotides align to TRBD2. This CDR3 spans 15 amino acids. The V gene's germline CDR1 is SGDLS and CDR2 YYNGEE. V shed 3 bases and J 7 bases; nucleotides not matched to a gene: 6. The CDR3 DNA follows: TGTGCCAGCAGCGCCACTAGCGGGAGAGGGAATGAGCAGTTCTTC. Residues: CASSATSGRGNEQFF.

V is TRBV4-1 and J is TRBJ1-1, with D maybe TRBD1 (5 bases). V lost 2 bases and J lost 1, with 11 bases in between. The CDR3 contains 15 residues. Looked up from germline, CDR1 is MGHRA and CDR2 is YSYEKL. CDR3 region: CASSQWTSTNTEAFF. The CDR3 nucleotides read TGCGCCAGCAGCCAATGGACAAGTACGAACACTGAAGCTTTCTTT.

This clone showed up just once. The genes are TRBV5-1 and TRBJ1-1; maybe TRBD1 (5 bases). The CDR3 runs to 13 residues. The V end was cut by 2 bases, the J end by 8 bases, with 13 bases between. Germline-derived CDR1 and CDR2 are SGHRS and YFSETQ. CDR3 region: CASSFSDRSEAFF. The CDR3 DNA follows: TGCGCCAGCAGCTTCAGCGACAGATCAGAAGCTTTCTTT.

V gene TRBV28 combines with J gene TRBJ1-5; the match to TRBD1 covers 9 bases. The germline gives CDR1 MDHEN, CDR2 SYDVKM. Trimming took 4 bases from V and 0 from J; bases not matched to a gene: 4. This CDR3 has 16 residues. CDR3 DNA sequence: TGTGCCAGCAGTTGGGGGACAGGGAATAGCAATCAGCCCCAGCATTTT. Translated, it gives CASSWGTGNSNQPQHF.

J is TRBJ2-1 and V is TRBV28, with D perhaps matching TRBD2 (5 bases). There are 12 residues in the CDR3. V lost 1 base and J 9 bases, leaving 7 bases between the germline ends. Germline V CDR1 and CDR2: MDHEN, SYDVKM. The CDR3 DNA sequence: TGTGCCAGCAGTTTATTACGGGGTGAGCAGTTCTTC. This codes for CASSLLRGEQFF.

This clone showed up just a few times. The CDR3 loop reads CASSDPRAGAYEQYF. CDR3 DNA sequence: TGTGCCAGCAGTGATCCCCGGGCAGGGGCCTACGAGCAGTACTTC. The genes are TRBV2 and TRBJ2-7; TRBD1 is a possible D gene (6 bases). There are 15 residues in the CDR3. The V and J ends lost 3 bases and 2 bases respectively, with 14 bases between them. Germline CDR1 reads SNHLY; CDR2 reads FYNNEI.

The CDR3 here is CAWSARGRGLISNYGYTF. CDR3 bases: TGTGCCTGGAGCGCAAGGGGGAGAGGCCTCATCTCTAACTATGGCTACACCTTC. This chain connects TRBV30 to TRBJ1-2, with a weak D call TRBD1 (6 bases). CDR1 and CDR2 (germline): GTSNPN, SVGIG (reference sequence). This CDR3 region has 18 residues. V lost 3 bases to trimming and J lost 0 bases, with 23 bases between them.

This clone came up a few times. V gene TRBV30 combines with J gene TRBJ1-1; 8 bases line up with TRBD1. The V gene's germline CDR1 is GTSNPN and CDR2 SVGIG (reference sequence). Unmatched junction bases numbered 3, after V lost 4 bases and J lost 2 bases. CDR3 length: 13 residues. The CDR3 loop is CAWTGGENTEAFF. The CDR3 DNA is TGTGCCTGGACAGGGGGCGAAAACACTGAAGCTTTCTTT.

The V and J genes are TRBV27 and TRBJ1-6; TRBD1 matches at 7 bases. The CDR3 totals 16 residues. Germline V gene sequence: CDR1 MNHEY, CDR2 SMNVEV (reference sequence). V shed 3 bases, J shed 6 bases, and the junction held 8 bases outside the gene matches. CDR3 loop: CASSLSRGSTNSPLHF. The CDR3 nucleotides read TGTGCCAGCAGTTTGTCCAGGGGGAGCACTAATTCACCCCTCCACTTT.